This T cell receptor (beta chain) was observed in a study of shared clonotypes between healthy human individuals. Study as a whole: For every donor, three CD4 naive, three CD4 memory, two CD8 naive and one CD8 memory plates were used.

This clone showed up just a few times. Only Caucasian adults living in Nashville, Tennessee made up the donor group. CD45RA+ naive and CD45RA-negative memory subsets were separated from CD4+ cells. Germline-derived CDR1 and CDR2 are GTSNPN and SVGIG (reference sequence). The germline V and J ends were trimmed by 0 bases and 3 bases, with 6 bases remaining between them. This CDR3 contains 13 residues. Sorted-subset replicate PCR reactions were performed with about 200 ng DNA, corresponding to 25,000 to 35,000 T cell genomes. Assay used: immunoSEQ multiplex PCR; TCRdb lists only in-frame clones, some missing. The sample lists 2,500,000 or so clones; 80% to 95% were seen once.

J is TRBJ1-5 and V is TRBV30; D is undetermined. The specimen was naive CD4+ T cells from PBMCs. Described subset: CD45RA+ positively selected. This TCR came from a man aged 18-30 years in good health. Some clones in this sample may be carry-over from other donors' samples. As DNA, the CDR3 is TGTGCCTGGAGTGTATGGCCCAATCAGCCCCAGCATTTT. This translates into CAWSVWPNQPQHF.